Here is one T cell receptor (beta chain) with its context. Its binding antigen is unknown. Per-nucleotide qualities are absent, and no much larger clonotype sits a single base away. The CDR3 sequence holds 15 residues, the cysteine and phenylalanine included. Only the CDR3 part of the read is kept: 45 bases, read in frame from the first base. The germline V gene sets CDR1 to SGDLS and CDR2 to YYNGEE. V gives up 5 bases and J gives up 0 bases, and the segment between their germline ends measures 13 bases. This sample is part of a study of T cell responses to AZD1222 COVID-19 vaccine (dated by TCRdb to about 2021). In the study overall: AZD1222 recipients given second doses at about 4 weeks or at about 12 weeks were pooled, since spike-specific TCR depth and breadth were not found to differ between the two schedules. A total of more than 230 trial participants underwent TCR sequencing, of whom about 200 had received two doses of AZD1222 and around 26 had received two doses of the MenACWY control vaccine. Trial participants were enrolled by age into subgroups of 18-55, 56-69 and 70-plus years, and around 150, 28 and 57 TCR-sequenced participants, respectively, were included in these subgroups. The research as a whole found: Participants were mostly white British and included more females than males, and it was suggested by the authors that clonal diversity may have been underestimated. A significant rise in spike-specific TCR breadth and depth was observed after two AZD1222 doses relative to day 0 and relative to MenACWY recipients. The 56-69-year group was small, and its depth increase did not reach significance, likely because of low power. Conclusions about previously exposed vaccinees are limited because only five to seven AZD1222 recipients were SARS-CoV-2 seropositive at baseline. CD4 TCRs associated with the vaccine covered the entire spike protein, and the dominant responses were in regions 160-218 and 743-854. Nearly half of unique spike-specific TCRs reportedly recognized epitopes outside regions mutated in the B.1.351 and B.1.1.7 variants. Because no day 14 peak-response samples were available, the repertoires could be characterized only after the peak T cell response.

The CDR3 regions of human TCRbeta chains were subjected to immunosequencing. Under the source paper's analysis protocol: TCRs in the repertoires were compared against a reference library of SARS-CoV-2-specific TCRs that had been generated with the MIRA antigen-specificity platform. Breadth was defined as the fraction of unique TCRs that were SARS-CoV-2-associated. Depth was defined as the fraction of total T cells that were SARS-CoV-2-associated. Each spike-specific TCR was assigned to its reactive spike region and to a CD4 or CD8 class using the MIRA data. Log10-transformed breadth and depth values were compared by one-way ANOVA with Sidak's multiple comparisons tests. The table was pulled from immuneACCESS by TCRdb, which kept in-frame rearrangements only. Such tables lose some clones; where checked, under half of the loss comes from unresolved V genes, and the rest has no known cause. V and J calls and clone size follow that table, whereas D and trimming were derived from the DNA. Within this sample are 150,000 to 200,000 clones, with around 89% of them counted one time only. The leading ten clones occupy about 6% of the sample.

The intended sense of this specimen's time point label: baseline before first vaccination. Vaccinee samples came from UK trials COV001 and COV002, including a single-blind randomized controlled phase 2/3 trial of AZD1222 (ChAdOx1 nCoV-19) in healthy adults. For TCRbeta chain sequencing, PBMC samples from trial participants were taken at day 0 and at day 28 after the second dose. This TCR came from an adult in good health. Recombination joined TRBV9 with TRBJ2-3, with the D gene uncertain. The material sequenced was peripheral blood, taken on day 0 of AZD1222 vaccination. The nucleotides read TGTGCCAGCAGACCCGAAGGTATCAGCACAGATACGCAGTATTTT. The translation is CASRPEGISTDTQYF.